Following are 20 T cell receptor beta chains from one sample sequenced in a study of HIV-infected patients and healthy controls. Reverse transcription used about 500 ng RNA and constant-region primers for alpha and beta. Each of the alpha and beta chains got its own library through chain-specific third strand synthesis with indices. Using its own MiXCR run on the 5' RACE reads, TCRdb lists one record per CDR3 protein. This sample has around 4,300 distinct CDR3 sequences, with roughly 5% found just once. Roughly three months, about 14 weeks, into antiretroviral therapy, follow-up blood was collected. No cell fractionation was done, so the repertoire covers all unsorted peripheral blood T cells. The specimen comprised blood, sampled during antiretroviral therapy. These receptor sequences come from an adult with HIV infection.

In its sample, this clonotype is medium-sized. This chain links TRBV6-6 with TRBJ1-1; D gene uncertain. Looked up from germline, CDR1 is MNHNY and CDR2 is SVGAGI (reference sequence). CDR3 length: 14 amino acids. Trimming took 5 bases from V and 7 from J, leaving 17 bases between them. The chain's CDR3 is CASSPSFSEGEAFF. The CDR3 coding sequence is TGTGCCAGCAGTCCGTCCTTCTCGGAGGGTGAAGCTTTCTTT.

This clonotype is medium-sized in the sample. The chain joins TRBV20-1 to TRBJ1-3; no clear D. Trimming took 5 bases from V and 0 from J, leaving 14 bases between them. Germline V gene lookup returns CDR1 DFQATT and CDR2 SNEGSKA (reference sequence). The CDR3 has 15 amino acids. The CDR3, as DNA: TGCAGTGCTCCCACCGGGCCGAACTCTGGAAACACCATATATTTT. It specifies CSAPTGPNSGNTIYF.

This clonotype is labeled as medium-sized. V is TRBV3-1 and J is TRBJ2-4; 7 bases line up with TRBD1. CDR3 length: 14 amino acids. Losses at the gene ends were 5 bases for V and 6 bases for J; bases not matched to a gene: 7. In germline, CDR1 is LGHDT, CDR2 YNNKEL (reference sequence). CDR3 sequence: CASSFLTGRNIQYF. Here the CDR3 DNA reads TGTGCCAGCAGCTTTCTGACAGGGCGAAACATTCAGTACTTC.

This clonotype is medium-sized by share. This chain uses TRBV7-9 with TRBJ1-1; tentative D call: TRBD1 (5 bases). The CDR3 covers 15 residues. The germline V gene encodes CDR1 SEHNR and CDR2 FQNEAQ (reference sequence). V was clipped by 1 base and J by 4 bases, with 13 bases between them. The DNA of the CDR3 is TGTGCCAGCAGCTTAGTGGGGGGAGGGTTCACTGAAGCTTTCTTT. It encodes CASSLVGGGFTEAFF. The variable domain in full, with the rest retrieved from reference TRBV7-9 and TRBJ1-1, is DTGVSQNPRHKITKRGQNVTFRCDPISEHNRLYWYRQTLGQGPEFLTYFQNEAQLEKSRLLSDRFSAERPKGSFSTLEIQRTEQGDSAMYLCASSLVGGGFTEAFFGQGTRLTVV.

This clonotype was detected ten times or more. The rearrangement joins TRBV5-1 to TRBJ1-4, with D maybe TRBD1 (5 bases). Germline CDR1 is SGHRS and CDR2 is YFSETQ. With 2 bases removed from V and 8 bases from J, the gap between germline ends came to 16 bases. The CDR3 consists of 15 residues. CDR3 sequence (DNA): TGCGCCAGCAGCTTAAGACCAGGGACGTCAGAAAAACTGTTTTTT. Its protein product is CASSLRPGTSEKLFF.

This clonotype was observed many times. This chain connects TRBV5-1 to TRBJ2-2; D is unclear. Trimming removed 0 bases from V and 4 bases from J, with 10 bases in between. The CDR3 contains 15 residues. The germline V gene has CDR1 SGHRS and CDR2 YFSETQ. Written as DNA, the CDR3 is TGCGCCAGCAGCTTGGGGTTGTATGGCACCGGGGAGCTGTTTTTT. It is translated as CASSLGLYGTGELFF.

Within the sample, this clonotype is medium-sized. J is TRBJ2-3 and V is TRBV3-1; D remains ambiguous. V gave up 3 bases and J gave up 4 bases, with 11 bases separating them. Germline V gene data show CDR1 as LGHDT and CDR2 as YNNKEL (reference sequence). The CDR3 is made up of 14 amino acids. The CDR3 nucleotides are TGTGCCAGCAGCCAGGCCCCCCGGTCAGATACGCAGTATTTT. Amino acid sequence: CASSQAPRSDTQYF.

CDR3 protein: CASSSLVAGNTDTQYF. The CDR3 DNA reads as TGTGCCAGCAGCTCCCTTGTAGCGGGAAACACAGATACGCAGTATTTT. The V gene is TRBV5-5, the J gene TRBJ2-3; 8 nucleotides match TRBD2. Looked up from germline, CDR1 is SGHKS and CDR2 is YYEKEE (reference sequence). CDR3 size: 16 residues. Trimming took 3 bases from V and 2 from J; bases not matched to a gene: 8.

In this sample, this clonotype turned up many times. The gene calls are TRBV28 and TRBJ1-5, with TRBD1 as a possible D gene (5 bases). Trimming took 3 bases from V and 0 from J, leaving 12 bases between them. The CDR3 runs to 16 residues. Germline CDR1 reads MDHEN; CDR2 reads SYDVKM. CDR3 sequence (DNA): TGTGCCAGCAGTTTCTGGGGGGAGAGTAGCAATCAGCCCCAGCATTTT. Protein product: CASSFWGESSNQPQHF.

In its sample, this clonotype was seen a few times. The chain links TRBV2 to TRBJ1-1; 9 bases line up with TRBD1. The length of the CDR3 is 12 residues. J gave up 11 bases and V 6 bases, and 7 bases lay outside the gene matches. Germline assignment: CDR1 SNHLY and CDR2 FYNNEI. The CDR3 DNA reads TGTGCCAGCAGGCAGGGGACAGGGAAGGCTTTCTTT. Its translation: CASRQGTGKAFF.

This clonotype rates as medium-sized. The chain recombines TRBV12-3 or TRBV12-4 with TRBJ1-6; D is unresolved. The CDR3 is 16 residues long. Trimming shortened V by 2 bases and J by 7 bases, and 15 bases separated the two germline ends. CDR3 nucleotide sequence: TGTGCCAGCAGTTTATTCAGCGGGGTGGGAAATTCACCCCTCCACTTT. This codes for CASSLFSGVGNSPLHF.

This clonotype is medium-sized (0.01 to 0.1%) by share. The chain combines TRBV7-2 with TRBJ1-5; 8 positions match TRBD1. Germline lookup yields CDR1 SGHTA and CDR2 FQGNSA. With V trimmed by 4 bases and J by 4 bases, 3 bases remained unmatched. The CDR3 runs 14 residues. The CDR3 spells CASSSQGANQPQHF. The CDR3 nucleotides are TGTGCCAGCAGCTCGCAGGGGGCTAATCAGCCCCAGCATTTT.

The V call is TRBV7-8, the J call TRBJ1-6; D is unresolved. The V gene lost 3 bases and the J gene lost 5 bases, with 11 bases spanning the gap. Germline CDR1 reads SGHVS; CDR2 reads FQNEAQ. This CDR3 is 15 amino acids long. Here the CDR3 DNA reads TGTGCCAGCAGCTTGTCCAGTGCAAATAATTCACCCCTCCACTTT. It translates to CASSLSSANNSPLHF. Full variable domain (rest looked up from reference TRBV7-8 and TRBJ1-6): GAGVSQSPRYKVAKRGQDVALRCDPISGHVSLFWYQQALGQGPEFLTYFQNEAQLDKSGLPSDRFFAERPEGSVSTLKIQRTQQEDSAVYLCASSLSSANNSPLHFGNGTRLTVT.

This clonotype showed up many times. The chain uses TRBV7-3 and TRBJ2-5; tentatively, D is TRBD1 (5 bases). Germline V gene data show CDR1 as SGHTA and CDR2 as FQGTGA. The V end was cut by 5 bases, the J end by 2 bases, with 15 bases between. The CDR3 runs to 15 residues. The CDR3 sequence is CASSPGMGGQETQYF. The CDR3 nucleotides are TGTGCCAGCAGCCCAGGGATGGGCGGACAAGAGACCCAGTACTTC.

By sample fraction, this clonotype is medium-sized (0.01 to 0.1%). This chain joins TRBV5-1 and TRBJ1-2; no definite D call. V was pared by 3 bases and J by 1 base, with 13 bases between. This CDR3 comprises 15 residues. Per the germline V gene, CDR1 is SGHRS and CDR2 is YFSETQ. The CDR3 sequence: CASSYDSVVNYGYTF. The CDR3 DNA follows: TGCGCCAGCAGCTACGACTCTGTTGTTAACTATGGCTACACCTTC.

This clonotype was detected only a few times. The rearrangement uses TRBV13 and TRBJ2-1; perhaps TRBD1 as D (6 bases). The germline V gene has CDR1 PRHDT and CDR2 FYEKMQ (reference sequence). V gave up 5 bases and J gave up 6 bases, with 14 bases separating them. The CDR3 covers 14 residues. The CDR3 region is CASSPRTEANEQFF. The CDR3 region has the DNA TGTGCCAGCAGCCCTCGGACAGAAGCCAATGAGCAGTTCTTC.

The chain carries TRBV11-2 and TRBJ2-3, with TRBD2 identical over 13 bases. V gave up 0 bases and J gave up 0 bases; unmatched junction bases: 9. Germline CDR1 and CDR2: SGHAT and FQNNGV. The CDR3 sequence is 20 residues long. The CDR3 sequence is CASSLDLGGLAGASTDTQYF. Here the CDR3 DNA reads TGTGCCAGCAGCTTAGATCTCGGAGGACTAGCGGGGGCTAGCACAGATACGCAGTATTTT.

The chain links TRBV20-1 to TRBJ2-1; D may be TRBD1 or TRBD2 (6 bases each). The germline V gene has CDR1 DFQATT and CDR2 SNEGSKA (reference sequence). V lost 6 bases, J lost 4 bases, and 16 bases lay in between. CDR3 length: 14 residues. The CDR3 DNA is TGCAGTGCCAGGGGACTGTCTGGGTACAATGAGCAGTTCTTC. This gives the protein CSARGLSGYNEQFF.

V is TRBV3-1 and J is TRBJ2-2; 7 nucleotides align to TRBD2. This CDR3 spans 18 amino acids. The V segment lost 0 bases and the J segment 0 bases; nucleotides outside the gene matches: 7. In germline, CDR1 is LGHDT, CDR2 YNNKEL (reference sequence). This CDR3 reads CASSQDLSGLANTGELFF. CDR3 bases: TGTGCCAGCAGCCAAGATCTGTCAGGACTAGCGAACACCGGGGAGCTGTTTTTT.

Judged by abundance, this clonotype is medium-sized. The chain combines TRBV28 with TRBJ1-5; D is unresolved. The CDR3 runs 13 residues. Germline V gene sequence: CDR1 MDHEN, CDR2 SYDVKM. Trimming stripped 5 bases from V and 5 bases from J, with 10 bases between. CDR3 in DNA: TGTGCCAGCAGTCACGATGGGTATCAGCCCCAGCATTTT. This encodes CASSHDGYQPQHF.